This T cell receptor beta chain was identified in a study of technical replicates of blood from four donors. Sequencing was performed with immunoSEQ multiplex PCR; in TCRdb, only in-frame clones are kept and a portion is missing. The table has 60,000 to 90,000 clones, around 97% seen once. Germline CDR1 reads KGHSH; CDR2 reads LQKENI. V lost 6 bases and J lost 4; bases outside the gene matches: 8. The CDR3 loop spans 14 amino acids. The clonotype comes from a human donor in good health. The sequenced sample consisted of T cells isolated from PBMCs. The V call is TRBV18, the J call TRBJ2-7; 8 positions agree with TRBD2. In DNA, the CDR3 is TGTGCCAGCTCTTTCCAGGGACTAGAGTACGAGCAGTACTTC. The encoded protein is CASSFQGLEYEQYF. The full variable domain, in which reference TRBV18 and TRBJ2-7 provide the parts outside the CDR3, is NAGVMQNPRHLVRRRGQEARLRCSPMKGHSHVYWYRQLPEEGLKFMVYLQKENIIDESGMPKERFSAEFPKEGPSILRIQQVVRGDSAAYFCASSFQGLEYEQYFGPGTRLTVT.